This T cell receptor (beta chain) is drawn from a study of glioma-infiltrating T cells after dendritic cell vaccination (dated by TCRdb to 2016 to 2017). With regard to the full study: A cohort of 15 or so glioblastoma patients from Phase I and II dendritic cell vaccination trials was included, of whom 9 were newly diagnosed and 6 had recurrent disease. Between 2003 and 2012, patients were given autologous tumor lysate-pulsed dendritic cell vaccination. Deep sequencing of TCR beta CDR3 regions was used to quantify tumor-infiltrating lymphocyte content and compare tumor and blood repertoires in dendritic cell-vaccinated glioblastoma patients. Survival after dendritic cell vaccination was correlated with TCR sequencing metrics, such as TIL content and the overlap between tumor and blood repertoires. Each patient was given three intradermal dendritic cell vaccine injections, spaced two weeks apart, in the arm below the axilla. The vaccine consisted of monocyte-derived dendritic cells cultured roughly 7 days with IL-4 and GM-CSF, then pulsed overnight with autologous tumor lysate.

Broader findings and caveats from the paper: The three-group TCR overlap response model was described as speculative and requiring prospective validation. After dendritic cell vaccination, a higher estimated pretreatment TIL content predicted longer time to progression and longer overall survival. The cohort was small and heterogeneous, and full blood and tumor sets were available for few patients, with initial-recurrent tumor pairs available for even fewer patients. No direct relationship between TCR clonality and survival was found, suggesting a diverse polyclonal response may matter.

To be selected, patients needed enough residual fresh-frozen tumor tissue and more than two years of available survival data. Molecular status otherwise varied across the glioblastoma patients, but none of them carried an isocitrate dehydrogenase mutation. PBMC collection took place before vaccination, two weeks after the third vaccination, and at tumor progression if progression occurred. The Qiagen DNeasy Blood extraction Kit was used to extract genomic DNA. This clone was recorded once. The antigen this receptor binds is unknown. Base quality data are lacking; no much larger clone is found one base away. TCRB CDR3 regions were amplified from roughly 1.8 ug genomic DNA, or all available DNA if less, using the immunoSEQ assay. For multiplex PCR, 60 forward primers for TCR V beta segments and 13 reverse primers for J beta segments were used. Synthetic control templates were spiked into each sample at limiting dilution to estimate reads per starting template. Sequencing produced 87 bp reads on the Illumina HiSeq System. Concerning the study's data processing: To remove PCR and sequencing errors, closely related sequences were merged with a nearest neighbor algorithm. TCR overlap was defined as the percentage of unique tumor TCR beta sequences that were also found in the peripheral blood of the same patient. TCRdb retrieved this table from immuneACCESS and kept in-frame rearrangements only. Not all clones are present; in checked studies, unresolved V genes account for under half, and no reason is known for the remainder. The V and J calls and the clone size are those of that table, but D and trimming were determined from the DNA. The sample profile shows approximately 100,000 clones; roughly 76% of them were found once. The ten most abundant clones make up roughly 12% of the sample.

The sample in question was blood, obtained before dendritic cell vaccination. The source of this sequence is a human donor with glioblastoma.

CDR3 loop: CASSVEAARATEAFF. The nucleotide sequence reads as follows: TGTGCCAGCAGCGTAGAGGCAGCCAGGGCCACTGAAGCTTTCTTT. Rearrangement joined TRBV9 to TRBJ1-1, with TRBD1 tentatively as D gene (5 bases match). The CDR3, from cysteine to phenylalanine, totals 15 residues. The DNA shown is the 45-base CDR3, in frame from base 1. V is clipped by 0 bases and J by 4 bases, and the sequence between their germline boundaries is 13 bases long. The germline V gene encodes CDR1 SGDLS and CDR2 YYNGEE.